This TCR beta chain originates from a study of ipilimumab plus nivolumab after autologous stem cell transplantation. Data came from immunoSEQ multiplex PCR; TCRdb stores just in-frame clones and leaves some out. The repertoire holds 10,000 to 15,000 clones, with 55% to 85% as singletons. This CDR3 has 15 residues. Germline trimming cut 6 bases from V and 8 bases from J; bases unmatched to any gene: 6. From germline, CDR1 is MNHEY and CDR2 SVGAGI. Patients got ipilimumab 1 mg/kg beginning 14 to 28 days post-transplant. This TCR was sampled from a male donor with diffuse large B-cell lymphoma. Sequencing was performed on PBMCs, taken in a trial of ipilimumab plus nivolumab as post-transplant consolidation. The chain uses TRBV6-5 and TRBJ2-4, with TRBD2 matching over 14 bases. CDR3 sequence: CASSHGTSGRYIQYF. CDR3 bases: TGTGCCAGCAGCCACGGGACTAGCGGGAGATACATTCAGTACTTC.